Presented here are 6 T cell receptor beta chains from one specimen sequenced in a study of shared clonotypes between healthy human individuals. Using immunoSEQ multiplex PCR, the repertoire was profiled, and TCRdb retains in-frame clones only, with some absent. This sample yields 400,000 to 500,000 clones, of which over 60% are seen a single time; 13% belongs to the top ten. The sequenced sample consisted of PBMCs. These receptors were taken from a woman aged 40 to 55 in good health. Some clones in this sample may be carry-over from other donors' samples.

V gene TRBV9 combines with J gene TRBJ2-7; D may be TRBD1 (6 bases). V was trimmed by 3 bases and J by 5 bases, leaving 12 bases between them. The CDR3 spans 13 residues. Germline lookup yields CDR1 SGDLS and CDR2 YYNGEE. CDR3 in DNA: TGTGCCAGCAGCGGGGGGCTACTTAACGAGCAGTACTTC. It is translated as CASSGGLLNEQYF.

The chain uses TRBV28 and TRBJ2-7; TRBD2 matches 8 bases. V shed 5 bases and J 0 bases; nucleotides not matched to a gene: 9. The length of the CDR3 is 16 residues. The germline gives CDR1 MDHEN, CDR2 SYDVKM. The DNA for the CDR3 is TGTGCCAGCAGTCCCACGGGGGGGAGGGGCTCCTACGAGCAGTACTTC. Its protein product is CASSPTGGRGSYEQYF.

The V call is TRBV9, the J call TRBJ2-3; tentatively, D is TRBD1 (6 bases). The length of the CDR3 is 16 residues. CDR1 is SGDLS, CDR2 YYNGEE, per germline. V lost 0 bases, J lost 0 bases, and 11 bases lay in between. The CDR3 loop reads CASSVDFQGSTDTQYF. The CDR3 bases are TGTGCCAGCAGCGTAGATTTTCAGGGGAGCACAGATACGCAGTATTTT.

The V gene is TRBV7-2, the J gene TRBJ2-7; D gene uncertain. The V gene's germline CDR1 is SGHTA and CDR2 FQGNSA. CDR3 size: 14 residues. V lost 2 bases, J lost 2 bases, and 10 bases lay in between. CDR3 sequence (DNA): TGTGCCAGCAGCTTATCTTCGGGCACCTACGAGCAGTACTTC. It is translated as CASSLSSGTYEQYF.

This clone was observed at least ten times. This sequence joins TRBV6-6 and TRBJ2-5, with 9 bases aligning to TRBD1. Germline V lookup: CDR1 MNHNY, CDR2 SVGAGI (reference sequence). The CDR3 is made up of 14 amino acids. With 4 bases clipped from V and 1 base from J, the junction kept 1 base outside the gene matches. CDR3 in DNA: TGTGCCAGCAGTTCACAGGGGGCCCAAGAGACCCAGTACTTC. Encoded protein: CASSSQGAQETQYF.

DNA for the CDR3: TGCGCCAGCAAAGGAGAGGGAGGCCCTTACAATGAGCAGTTCTTC. It specifies CASKGEGGPYNEQFF. This chain links TRBV10-1 with TRBJ2-1; D might be TRBD2 (6 bases). V shed 7 bases and J shed 4 bases, with 17 bases lying between them. Germline V gives CDR1 WNHNN, CDR2 SYGVQD (reference sequence). The CDR3 is made up of 15 amino acids.